These T cell receptor beta chains were read from a single sample in a study of radiotherapy plus CTLA-4 blockade in lung cancer. Sequencing was performed with immunoSEQ multiplex PCR; in TCRdb, only in-frame clones are kept and a portion is missing. The data show about 43,000 clones, with less than 75% seen just once and 23% held by the top ten. The sample in question was peripheral blood, obtained from a patient treated with radiotherapy plus ipilimumab. The source is a human donor with non-small cell lung cancer who had a partial response to radiotherapy plus ipilimumab. The CDR3 runs from the conserved cysteine through the conserved F or W. A D gene is named only where the DNA matches it firmly. Clone size appears in some rows only: once, few, many, or a class for an expanded clone.

clone_size cdr3_length d_call j_call v_call cdr3_aa cdr3_nt
few 15 TRBD1 TRBJ1-3 TRBV5-6 CASSPDRAAGNTIYF TGTGCCAGCAGCCCTGACAGGGCAGCTGGAAACACCATATATTTT
few 15 - TRBJ1-3 TRBV11-3 CASSKDGVPGNTIYF TGTGCCAGCAGCAAAGACGGAGTCCCTGGAAACACCATATATTTT
- 13 - TRBJ1-3 TRBV27 CASRENSGNTIYF TGTGCCAGCAGAGAGAACTCTGGAAACACCATATATTTT
- 15 - TRBJ1-4 TRBV18 CASSRVAAMNEKLFF TGTGCCAGCTCCCGGGTGGCAGCCATGAATGAAAAACTGTTTTTT
- 15 - TRBJ2-7 TRBV4-1 CASQIQGEGSYEQYF TGCGCCAGCCAAATACAGGGCGAAGGGTCCTACGAGCAGTACTTC
- 13 TRBD1 TRBJ1-5 TRBV7-2 CASGGGDQQPQHF TGTGCCAGCGGAGGGGGCGATCAGCAGCCCCAGCATTTT
- 16 TRBD1 TRBJ1-1 TRBV28 CASGGQALSMNTEAFF TGTGCCAGCGGGGGACAGGCCCTTTCCATGAACACTGAAGCTTTCTTT
- 14 TRBD1 TRBJ2-3 TRBV11-3 CASSFGTGVDTQYF TGTGCCAGCAGCTTCGGGACAGGGGTGGATACGCAGTATTTT
- 13 - TRBJ2-7 TRBV9 CASSEAAEDEQYF TGTGCCAGCAGCGAGGCCGCGGAGGACGAACAGTACTTC
- 17 - TRBJ1-2 TRBV18 CASSPDSQIRPNYGYTF TGTGCCAGCTCACCCGACAGTCAAATTAGACCTAACTATGGCTACACCTTC
- 13 TRBD1 TRBJ2-7 TRBV18 CASSPRTGEGQYF TGTGCCAGCTCACCACGCACAGGGGAAGGGCAGTACTTC
few 16 - TRBJ2-4 TRBV9 CASSVEGEGEGNIQYF TGTGCCAGCAGCGTCGAGGGGGAGGGCGAAGGGAACATTCAGTACTTC
- 17 TRBD2 TRBJ2-4 TRBV14 CASSQDDTSGTKNIQYF TGTGCCAGCAGCCAAGATGATACTAGCGGGACCAAAAACATTCAGTACTTC
many 13 TRBD1 TRBJ1-4 TRBV27 CASTRQGSEKLFF TGTGCCAGCACCCGACAGGGGAGTGAAAAACTGTTTTTT
- 14 TRBD1 TRBJ2-7 TRBV27 CASSLSGQTYEQYF TGTGCCAGCAGTTTATCGGGACAGACCTACGAGCAGTACTTC
- 15 TRBD2 TRBJ2-7 TRBV9 CASSKKAGPSYEQYF TGTGCCAGCAGCAAGAAAGCGGGACCATCCTACGAGCAGTACTTC
- 12 - TRBJ1-2 TRBV29-1 CSVESRAYGYTF TGCAGCGTTGAGTCACGAGCCTATGGCTACACCTTC
- 15 TRBD2 TRBJ2-7 TRBV7-2 CASSSQAGGLSEQYF TGTGCCAGCAGCTCTCAAGCGGGGGGGCTAAGCGAGCAGTACTTC
- 14 TRBD1 TRBJ1-1 TRBV7-9 CASSLTRDSTEAFF TGTGCCAGCAGCTTAACCCGGGACAGCACTGAAGCTTTCTTT
few 17 - TRBJ1-2 TRBV5-1 CASSSGLQDSYNYGYTF TGCGCCAGCAGCTCGGGACTCCAAGATTCTTATAACTATGGCTACACCTTC
- 14 TRBD2 TRBJ2-7 TRBV30 CAWTSGGSPYEQYF TGTGCCTGGACGTCCGGGGGGTCCCCCTACGAGCAGTACTTC
once 16 - TRBJ2-2 TRBV7-9 CASIPLGVHLTWELFF TGTGCCAGCATCCCCCTCGGGGTACACCTTACCTGGGAGCTGTTTTTT
- 13 TRBD1 TRBJ2-1 TRBV2 CASRGQVGNEQFF TGTGCCAGCAGGGGACAGGTCGGCAATGAGCAGTTCTTC